The next 11 T cell receptor beta chains were all read from a single sample in a study of monozygotic twins with inflammatory bowel disease. TCRdb re-called the 5' RACE reads, yielding one record per CDR3 amino acid sequence without DNA. This listing includes some 190,000 distinct CDR3 sequences. Sequencing used blood. Receptor source: a human donor with ulcerative colitis or Crohn's disease, or a healthy co-twin of an affected twin (not recorded which).

The rearrangement joins TRBV29-1 to TRBJ1-1; the TCRdb call, TRBD1, lacks DNA for checking. The V gene's germline CDR1 is SQVTM and CDR2 ANQGSEA. The CDR3 is 13 amino acids. This CDR3 is CSGVGDLNTEAFF.

This rearrangement joins TRBV7-2 to TRBJ2-1; the D call from TCRdb, TRBD2, cannot be confirmed without DNA. Germline CDR1 and CDR2: SGHTA and FQGNSA. The CDR3 runs 15 residues. This CDR3 is CASSSGLGSYNEQFF. The full variable domain, in which reference TRBV7-2 and TRBJ2-1 provide the parts outside the CDR3, is GAGVSQSPSNKVTEKGKDVELRCDPISGHTALYWYRQSLGQGLEFLIYFQGNSAPDKSGLPSDRFSAERTGGSVSTLTIQRTQQEDSAVYLCASSSGLGSYNEQFFGPGTRLTVL.

The CDR3 loop is CASSRAAGELFF. This chain connects TRBV7-6 to TRBJ2-2; without DNA, the TCRdb call of TRBD1 cannot be checked. CDR3 size: 12 residues. The germline CDR1 and CDR2 sequences are SGHVS and FNYEAQ.

The V call is TRBV7-8, the J call TRBJ2-6; with no DNA, the TCRdb D assignment of TRBD1 cannot be verified. Germline CDR1 SGHVS, CDR2 FQNEAQ. The CDR3 is 20 residues long. The CDR3 sequence is CASSSRWGSLFTSGANVLTF. The entire variable domain, with the rest obtained from reference TRBV7-8 and TRBJ2-6, is as follows: GAGVSQSPRYKVAKRGQDVALRCDPISGHVSLFWYQQALGQGPEFLTYFQNEAQLDKSGLPSDRFFAERPEGSVSTLKIQRTQQEDSAVYLCASSSRWGSLFTSGANVLTFGAGSRLTVL.

The chain recombines TRBV6-6 with TRBJ2-2. This CDR3 is 12 amino acids long. From germline, CDR1 is MNHNY and CDR2 SVGAGI (reference sequence). The CDR3 loop is CASSYSGGELFF.

The J gene is TRBJ2-3, the V gene TRBV19; TCRdb's D gene call, TRBD2, goes unchecked for lack of DNA. CDR1 and CDR2 from the germline V gene are LNHDA and SQIVND (reference sequence). The CDR3 length is 18 residues. CDR3 residues: CASSITRTSGYFTDTQYF.

The chain employs TRBV3-1 and TRBJ2-1; TCRdb's D gene call, TRBD2, goes unchecked for lack of DNA. Germline CDR1 reads LGHDT; CDR2 reads YNNKEL (reference sequence). CDR3 length equals 14 residues. This CDR3 is CASRLAGSYNEQFF.

The J gene is TRBJ2-1, the V gene TRBV10-3; TCRdb calls TRBD1, which cannot be checked without DNA. Germline CDR1 is ENHRY and CDR2 is SYGVKD. There are 13 residues in the CDR3. This CDR3 is CAIGGQGYNEQFF.

The rearrangement uses TRBV5-1 and TRBJ2-1; with no DNA, the TCRdb D assignment of TRBD2 cannot be verified. Germline CDR1 SGHRS, CDR2 YFSETQ. This CDR3 is built from 14 residues. CDR3 in amino acids: CASSRGELAGGSFF.

The chain couples TRBV4-2 to TRBJ2-5. This CDR3 contains 18 residues. Germline assignment: CDR1 LGHNA and CDR2 YNFKEQ. The CDR3 spells CASSQDLGGFGVRETQYF.

The V gene is TRBV12-3 or TRBV12-4, the J gene TRBJ1-1; the TRBD1 assignment by TCRdb is unverifiable without DNA. The CDR3 totals 12 residues. CDR3 in amino acids: CASSSWRAEAFF.